Given below is one T cell receptor (beta chain) in context. Its target is not known. These data come from a study of shared clonotypes between healthy human individuals. Study details: With ages of 18 to 49, the donors were a couple of women and three men. CD4 naive cells filled three plates per donor, CD4 memory three, CD8 naive two and CD8 memory one. Study observations and caveats: Exclusively blood specimens were collected; tissue repertoires likely differ.

Germline CDR1 reads SGHTA; CDR2 reads FQGNSA. V was shortened by 10 bases and J by 2 bases, with 14 bases between the two germline ends. This CDR3 is built from 13 residues. Method: immunoSEQ multiplex PCR; TCRdb's copy keeps in-frame clones and lacks some. The profile covers millions of clones, with around 94% appearing a single time and about 0.13% taken by the ten largest. The sequence came from a man aged 18 to 30 in good health. V and J are TRBV7-2 and TRBJ2-5; possibly TRBD1 or TRBD2 for D (6 bases each). Sequenced input: naive CD4+ T cells sorted from blood. Specified subset: CD45RA+ positively selected. CDR3 in amino acids: CATSRGPQETQYF. The CDR3 region has the DNA TGTGCCACGTCACGGGGGCCTCAAGAGACCCAGTACTTC.